This T cell receptor (beta chain) is from a study of cytomegalovirus exposure and HLA in healthy donors. With 60 Vbeta and 13 Jbeta primers, the PCR was carried out. Clones were read by immunoSEQ multiplex PCR, and TCRdb kept only the in-frame ones, dropping some. The data hold some 150,000 clones, with roughly 71% observed a single time. The CDR3 has 13 amino acids. Germline loops: CDR1 SGHTA, CDR2 FQGTGA. V was cut by 1 base and J by 4 bases, with 5 bases left in between. The chain joins TRBV7-3 to TRBJ2-1; no definite D call. Source material: PBMCs. The clonotype comes from a woman aged 40 to 50 in good health and CMV-seronegative. CDR3 protein: CASSLSRYNEQFF. CDR3 coding DNA: TGTGCCAGCAGCTTAAGCCGGTACAATGAGCAGTTCTTC.